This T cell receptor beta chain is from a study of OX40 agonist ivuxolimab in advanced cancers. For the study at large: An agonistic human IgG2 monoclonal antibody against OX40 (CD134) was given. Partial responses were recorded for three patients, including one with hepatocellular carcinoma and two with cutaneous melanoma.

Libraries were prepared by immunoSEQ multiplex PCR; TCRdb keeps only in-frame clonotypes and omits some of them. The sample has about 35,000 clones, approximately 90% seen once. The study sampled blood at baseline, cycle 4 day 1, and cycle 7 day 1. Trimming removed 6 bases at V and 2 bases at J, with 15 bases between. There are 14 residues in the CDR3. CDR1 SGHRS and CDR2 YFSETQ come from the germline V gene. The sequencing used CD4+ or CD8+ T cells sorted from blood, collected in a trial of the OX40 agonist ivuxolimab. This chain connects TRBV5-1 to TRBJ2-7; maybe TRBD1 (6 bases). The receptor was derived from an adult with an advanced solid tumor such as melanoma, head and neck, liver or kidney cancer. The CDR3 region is CASNEQGDPYEQYF. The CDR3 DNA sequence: TGCGCCAGCAACGAACAGGGCGACCCCTACGAGCAGTACTTC.